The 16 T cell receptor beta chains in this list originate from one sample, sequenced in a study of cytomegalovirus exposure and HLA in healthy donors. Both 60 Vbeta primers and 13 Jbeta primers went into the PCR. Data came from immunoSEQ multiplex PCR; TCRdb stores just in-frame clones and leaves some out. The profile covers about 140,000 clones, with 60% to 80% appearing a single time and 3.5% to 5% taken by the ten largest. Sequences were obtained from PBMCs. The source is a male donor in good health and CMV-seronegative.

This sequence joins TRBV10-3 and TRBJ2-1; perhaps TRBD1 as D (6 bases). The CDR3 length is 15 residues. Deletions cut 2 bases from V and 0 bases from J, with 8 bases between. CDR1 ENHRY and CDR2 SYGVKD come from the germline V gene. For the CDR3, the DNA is TGTGCCATCAGTGAGGGGGGCGGCTCCTACAATGAGCAGTTCTTC. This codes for CAISEGGGSYNEQFF.

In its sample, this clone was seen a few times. The CDR3 spells CASRRGVLQETQYF. Written as DNA, the CDR3 is TGTGCCAGCAGACGCGGGGTCTTACAAGAGACCCAGTACTTC. The chain links TRBV6-5 to TRBJ2-5; a weak D match, TRBD2 (6 bases). CDR3 length: 14 residues. The V and J ends lost 6 bases and 2 bases respectively, with 13 bases between them. Germline V gene sequence: CDR1 MNHEY, CDR2 SVGAGI.

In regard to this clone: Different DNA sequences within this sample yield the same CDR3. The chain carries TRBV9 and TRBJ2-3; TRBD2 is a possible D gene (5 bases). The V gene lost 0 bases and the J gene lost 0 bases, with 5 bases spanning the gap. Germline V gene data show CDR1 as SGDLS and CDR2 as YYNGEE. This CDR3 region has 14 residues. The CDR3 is CASSVGGSTDTQYF. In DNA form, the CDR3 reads TGTGCCAGCAGCGTAGGCGGGAGCACAGATACGCAGTATTTT.

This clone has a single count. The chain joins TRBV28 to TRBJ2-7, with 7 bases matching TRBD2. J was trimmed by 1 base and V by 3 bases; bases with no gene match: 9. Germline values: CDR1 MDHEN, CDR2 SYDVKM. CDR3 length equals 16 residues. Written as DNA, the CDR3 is TGTGCCAGCAGTTTCTCTCTAGCGGCCCTTTCCTACGAGCAGTACTTC. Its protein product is CASSFSLAALSYEQYF.

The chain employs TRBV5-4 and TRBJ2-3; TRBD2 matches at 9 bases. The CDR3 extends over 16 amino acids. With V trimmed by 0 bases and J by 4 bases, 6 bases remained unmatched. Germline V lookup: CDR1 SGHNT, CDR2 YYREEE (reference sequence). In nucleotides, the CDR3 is TGTGCCAGCAGCTTGGGGCTAGCGGGGTTGTCAGATACGCAGTATTTT. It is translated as CASSLGLAGLSDTQYF.

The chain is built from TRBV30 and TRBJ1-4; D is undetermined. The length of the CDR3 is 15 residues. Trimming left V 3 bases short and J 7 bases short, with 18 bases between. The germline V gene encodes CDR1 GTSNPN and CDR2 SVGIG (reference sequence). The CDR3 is CAWRSGGSFSEKLFF. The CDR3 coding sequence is TGTGCCTGGAGATCGGGAGGGTCATTTAGTGAAAAACTGTTTTTT. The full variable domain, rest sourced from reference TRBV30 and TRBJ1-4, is SQTIHQWPATLVQPVGSPLSLECTVEGTSNPNLYWYRQAAGRGLQLLFYSVGIGQISSEVPQNLSASRPQDRQFILSSKKLLLSDSGFYLCAWRSGGSFSEKLFFGSGTQLSVL.

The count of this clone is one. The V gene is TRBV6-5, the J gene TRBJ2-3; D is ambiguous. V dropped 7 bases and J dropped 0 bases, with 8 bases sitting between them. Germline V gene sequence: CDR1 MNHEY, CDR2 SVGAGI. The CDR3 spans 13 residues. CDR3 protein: CASKPSSTDTQYF. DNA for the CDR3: TGTGCCAGCAAGCCCTCTAGCACAGATACGCAGTATTTT.

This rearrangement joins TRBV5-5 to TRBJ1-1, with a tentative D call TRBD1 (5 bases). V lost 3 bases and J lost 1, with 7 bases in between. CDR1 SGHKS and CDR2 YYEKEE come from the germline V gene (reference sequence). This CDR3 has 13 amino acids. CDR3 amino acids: CASSSQGNTEAFF. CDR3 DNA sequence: TGTGCCAGCAGCTCCCAGGGGAACACTGAAGCTTTCTTT. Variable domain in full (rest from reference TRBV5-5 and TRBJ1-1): DAGVTQSPTHLIKTRGQQVTLRCSPISGHKSVSWYQQVLGQGPQFIFQYYEKEERGRGNFPDRFSARQFPNYSSELNVNALLLGDSALYLCASSSQGNTEAFFGQGTRLTVV.

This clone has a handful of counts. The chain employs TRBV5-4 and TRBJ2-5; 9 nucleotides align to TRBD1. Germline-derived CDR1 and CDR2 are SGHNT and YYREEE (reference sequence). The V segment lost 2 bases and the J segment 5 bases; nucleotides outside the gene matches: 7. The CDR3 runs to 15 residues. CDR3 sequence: CASSFGTGTRETQYF. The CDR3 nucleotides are TGTGCCAGCAGCTTCGGGACAGGGACAAGGGAGACCCAGTACTTC.

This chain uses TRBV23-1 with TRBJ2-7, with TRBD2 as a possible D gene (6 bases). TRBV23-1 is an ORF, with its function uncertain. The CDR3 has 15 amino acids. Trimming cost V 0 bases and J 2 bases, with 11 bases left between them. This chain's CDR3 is CASSQSGGGAYEQYF. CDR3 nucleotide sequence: TGCGCCAGCAGTCAATCGGGGGGAGGAGCCTACGAGCAGTACTTC.

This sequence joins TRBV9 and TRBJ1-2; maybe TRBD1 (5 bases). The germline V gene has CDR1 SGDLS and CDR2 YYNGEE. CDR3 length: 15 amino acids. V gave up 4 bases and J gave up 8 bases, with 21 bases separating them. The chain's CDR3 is CASSPALAGGRGYTF. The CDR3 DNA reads TGTGCCAGCAGCCCTGCGCTCGCGGGGGGTCGGGGCTACACCTTC.

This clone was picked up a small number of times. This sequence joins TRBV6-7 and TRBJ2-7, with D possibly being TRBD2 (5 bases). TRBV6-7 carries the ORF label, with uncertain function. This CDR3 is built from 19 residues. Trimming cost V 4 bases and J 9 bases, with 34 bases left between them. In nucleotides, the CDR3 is TGTGCCAGCAGTTTGAGTAGAGAGGTGCGGGTCGGCGACACACGAGGGCAGTACTTC. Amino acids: CASSLSREVRVGDTRGQYF.

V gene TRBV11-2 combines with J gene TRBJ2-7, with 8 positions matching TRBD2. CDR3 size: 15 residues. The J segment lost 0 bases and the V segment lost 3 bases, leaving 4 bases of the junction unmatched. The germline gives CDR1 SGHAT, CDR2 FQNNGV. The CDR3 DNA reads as TGTGCCAGCAGCTTTGAGCGGGGGCACTCCTACGAGCAGTACTTC. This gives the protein CASSFERGHSYEQYF.

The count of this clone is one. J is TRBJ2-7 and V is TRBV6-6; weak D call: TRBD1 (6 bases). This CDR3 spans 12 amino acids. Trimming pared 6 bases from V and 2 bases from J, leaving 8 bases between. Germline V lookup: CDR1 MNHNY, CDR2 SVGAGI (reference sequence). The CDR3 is CASSGQTYEQYF. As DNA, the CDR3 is TGTGCCAGCAGCGGACAGACCTACGAGCAGTACTTC.

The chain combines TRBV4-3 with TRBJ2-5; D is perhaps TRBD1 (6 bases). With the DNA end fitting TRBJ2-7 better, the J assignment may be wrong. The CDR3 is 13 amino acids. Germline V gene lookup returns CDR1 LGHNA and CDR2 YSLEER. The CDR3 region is CASSQGTDYEQYF. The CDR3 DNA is TGCGCCAGCAGCCAAGGGACAGACTACGAGCAGTACTTC.

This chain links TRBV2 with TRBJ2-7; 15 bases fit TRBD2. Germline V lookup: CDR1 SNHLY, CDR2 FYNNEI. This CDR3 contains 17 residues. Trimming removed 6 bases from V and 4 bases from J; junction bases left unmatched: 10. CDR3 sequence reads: CASRKGLAGGLVYEQYF. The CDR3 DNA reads TGTGCCAGCAGAAAGGGACTAGCGGGAGGCTTAGTTTACGAGCAGTACTTC.